Included here is one TCR beta chain sequence, with context. Its cognate antigen has yet to be identified. Per-base qualities were not stored, and no clone one base away is much larger. This sample was included in a study of blood T cells in healthy people across ages (dated by TCRdb to 2014 to 2015). Looking at the study overall: In model experiments, template switching captured about one uniquely barcoded TCR beta cDNA molecule for every two T cells. For two donors (one aged 18 to 29 and one aged 80 or older), the study analyzed two additional independent replicas of 1 million unique cDNA reads from the same blood draw. Donors of different ages were randomly distributed across sequencing lanes to avoid experimental bias. Donors were grouped into four age groups: young (average 16 years), middle-aged (around 39), aged (roughly 67) and long-lived (less than 85). To track age-related changes in TCR beta repertoire diversity, the study relied on deep sequencing normalized with unique cDNA molecular identifiers.

Library construction relied on 5' RACE. Sequencing relied on an Illumina HiSeq 2500. A second PCR of roughly 7 to 11 cycles was performed with a sample-barcoded 5' primer and a J-beta primer mix. A template-switch 5' adaptor carrying 12 random nucleotides introduced a unique molecular identifier onto each TCR beta cDNA molecule. Each sample yielded at least 2.5 million CDR3-containing paired-end reads. First-strand cDNA was synthesized from all RNA with the Mint cDNA synthesis kit, primed by a TRBC-specific oligonucleotide. After uracil-DNA glycosylase treatment, a first 18-cycle PCR used universal primers M1SS and BC2_uni_R on all cDNA. The authors' analysis ran thus. Each sample was normalized by randomly selecting 1 million high-quality reads, each carrying a distinct molecular identifier. Reads with shared molecular identifiers were discarded instead of being binned into consensus sequences. MiTCR, run with a Q25 quality threshold and the strictest error-elimination algorithm, handled CDR3 identification, clonotype clustering and error correction. A nonparametric unseen species model using Euler transformation provided a lower-bound estimate of total TCR beta diversity. The public reads were reprocessed in TCRdb via fastp at Q25 and MiXCR, keeping in-frame beta chains. Entries that share a CDR3 protein sequence are merged under the most common genes and DNA. The V and J calls here are based on TCRdb, not the publication. The sample data list 700,000 to 800,000 distinct CDR3 sequences, and more than 40% of these were observed just once. Roughly 19% of the sample is in the top ten clones.

Systemically healthy Caucasian individuals from Russia, roughly 40 in total and aged about 6 to 100 years, were included as donors. Roughly 9 milliliters of peripheral blood were drawn from each donor into EDTA-treated Vacutainer tubes. Ficoll-Paque density-gradient centrifugation was used to isolate PBMCs, with at least 7 million per sample. Trizol reagent was used to extract total RNA from PBMCs, with at least 6 micrograms per sample. For every donor, flow cytometry on a PBMC aliquot measured the percentage of naive CD45RAhigh/CD27high T cells. General study outcomes and caveats: Observed TCR beta diversity correlated strongly with the percentage of naive T cells measured by flow cytometry. Estimates of total diversity based on one million sequenced T cells were considered lower bounds and underestimates. Since profiling was done on bulk unsorted PBMCs, naive and antigen-experienced compartments could not be conclusively compared. Compared with the aged group, more naive CD4+ T cells, fewer expanded clones and increased TCR diversity were shown by the long-lived group, suggesting age selection. Observed TCR beta diversity per million T cells fell roughly linearly with age, and a significant reduction was already apparent by age around 44. Because the CMV infection status of the donors was unknown, age-related changes in expanded clonotypes may potentially have been confounded.

Per the germline V gene, KGHSH is the CDR1 and LQKENI is the CDR2. V gives up 4 bases and J gives up 1 base, and the segment between their germline ends measures 13 bases. Counted from cysteine to phenylalanine, this CDR3 has 16 amino acids. Only the CDR3 DNA is retained, 48 bases long and in frame from the first base. The sequence derives from a woman aged 55-75 years in good health. Sequencing was done on a sample of blood. The chain links TRBV18 with TRBJ1-4; the D gene is perhaps TRBD1, on 5 matching bases. The DNA is as follows: TGTGCCAGCTCACGGACCGGGACGGAAACTAATGAAAAACTGTTTTTT. It translates to CASSRTGTETNEKLFF. The full variable domain, with segments outside the CDR3 supplied by the reference TRBV18 and TRBJ1-4 proteins, appears as NAGVMQNPRHLVRRRGQEARLRCSPMKGHSHVYWYRQLPEEGLKFMVYLQKENIIDESGMPKERFSAEFPKEGPSILRIQQVVRGDSAAYFCASSRTGTETNEKLFFGSGTQLSVL.